This TCR beta chain came from a study of blood T cells in healthy people across ages (dated by TCRdb to the mid-2010s). Regarding the study in general: In model experiments, roughly one uniquely barcoded TCR beta cDNA molecule per two T cells was captured by template switching. Age-related changes in TCR beta repertoire diversity were measured in the study by deep sequencing normalized with unique cDNA molecular identifiers. For two donors (one aged 18 to 29 and one aged 80 or older), the study analyzed two additional independent replicas of 1 million unique cDNA reads from the same blood draw. Four age groups were formed from the donors: young (average about 17 years), middle-aged (just under 40), aged (about 68) and long-lived (approximately 78). To avoid experimental bias, donors of different ages were randomly spread across the sequencing lanes.

The roughly 39 donors, aged roughly 6 to 100 years, were systemically healthy Caucasian individuals from Russia. About 10 milliliters of peripheral blood were drawn from each donor into EDTA-treated Vacutainer tubes. Ficoll-Paque density-gradient centrifugation was used to isolate PBMCs, with at least 7 million per sample. Total RNA, at least 6 micrograms per sample, was extracted from PBMCs with Trizol reagent. For every donor, an aliquot of PBMCs went through flow cytometry to measure the percentages of naive CD45RAhigh/CD27high T cells. Counted from cysteine to phenylalanine, this CDR3 has 15 amino acids. The kept DNA is CDR3 alone, 45 bases in frame from the first base. The germline V and J ends show losses of 4 bases and 10 bases respectively, and no gene match explains 10 bases of the junction. CDR1 and CDR2, per the germline V gene, are SGHVS and FQNEAQ. Libraries were built with 5' RACE. Instrument on record: Illumina HiSeq 2500. A second PCR of roughly 6 to 12 cycles was performed with a sample-barcoded 5' primer and a J-beta primer mix. A unique molecular identifier was introduced onto each TCR beta cDNA molecule by a template-switch 5' adaptor carrying 12 random nucleotides. Each sample yielded at least 3 million CDR3-containing paired-end reads. First-strand cDNA synthesis was performed from all RNA using the Mint cDNA synthesis kit, with priming by a TRBC-specific oligonucleotide. Following uracil-DNA glycosylase treatment, all cDNA underwent a first 18-cycle PCR with the universal primers M1SS and BC2_uni_R. In the authors' own workflow: For normalization, 1 million high-quality reads were randomly selected from each sample, with every read carrying a distinct molecular identifier. Reads with shared molecular identifiers were discarded instead of being binned into consensus sequences. CDR3 identification, clonotype clustering and error correction used MiTCR with a Q25 quality threshold and the strictest error-elimination algorithm. A nonparametric unseen species model with Euler transformation was used to estimate a lower bound on total TCR beta diversity. TCRdb applied fastp at Q25 and MiXCR to the public reads, then kept only in-frame beta chains. Identical CDR3 proteins give one entry, which carries the most common genes and DNA. The V and J calls, along with clone size, are taken from TCRdb and not from the paper's own processing. The sample yields 700,000 or so distinct CDR3 sequences; approximately 40% were counted once. About 30% of the sample is taken by the ten largest.

Study-wide findings and limitations: As age increased, observed TCR beta diversity per million T cells dropped in a roughly linear way, and a significant reduction was already evident by age approximately 40. The long-lived group showed more naive CD4+ T cells, fewer expanded clones and increased TCR diversity than the aged group, suggesting age selection. Because the CMV infection status of the donors was unknown, age-related changes in expanded clonotypes may potentially have been confounded. Estimates of total diversity from one million sequenced T cells were regarded as lower bounds and underestimates. Bulk unsorted PBMC profiling prevented conclusive comparison of naive and antigen-experienced compartments. There was a strong correlation between observed TCR beta diversity and the percentage of naive T cells measured by flow cytometry.

Of note for this clonotype: It has no known antigen specificity. No base quality information exists; no much larger clone differs at one position.

The sample was blood. The source is a man aged 80 or over in good health. The chain is assembled from TRBV7-8 and TRBJ1-6; TRBD1 aligns with 7 central bases. The nucleotide sequence is given as TGTGCCAGCAGCTCAAGACAGGGAAGGTGGTCACCCCTCCACTTT. Its protein reads: CASSSRQGRWSPLHF.